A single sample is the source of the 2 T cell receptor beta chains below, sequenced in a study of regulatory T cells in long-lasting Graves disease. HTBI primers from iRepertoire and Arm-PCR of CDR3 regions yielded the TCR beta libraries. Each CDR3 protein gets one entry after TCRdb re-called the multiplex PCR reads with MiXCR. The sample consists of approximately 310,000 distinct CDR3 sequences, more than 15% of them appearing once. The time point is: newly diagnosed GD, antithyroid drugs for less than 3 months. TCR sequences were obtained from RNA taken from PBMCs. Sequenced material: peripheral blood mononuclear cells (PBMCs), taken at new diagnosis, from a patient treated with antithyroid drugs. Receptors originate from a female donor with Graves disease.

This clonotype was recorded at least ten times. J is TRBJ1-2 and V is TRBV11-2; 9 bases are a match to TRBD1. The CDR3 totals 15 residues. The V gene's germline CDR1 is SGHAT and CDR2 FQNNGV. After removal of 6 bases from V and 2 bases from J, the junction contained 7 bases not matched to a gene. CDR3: CASSQTGTGNYGYTF. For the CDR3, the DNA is TGTGCCAGCAGTCAAACCGGGACAGGGAACTATGGCTACACCTTC.

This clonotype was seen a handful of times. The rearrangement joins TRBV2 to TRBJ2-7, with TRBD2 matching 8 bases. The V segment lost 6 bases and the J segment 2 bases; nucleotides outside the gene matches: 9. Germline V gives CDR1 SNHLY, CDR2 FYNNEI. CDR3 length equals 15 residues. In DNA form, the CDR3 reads TGTGCCAGCAGCCAAGCGACTAGCGCGACCTACGAGCAGTACTTC. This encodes CASSQATSATYEQYF.